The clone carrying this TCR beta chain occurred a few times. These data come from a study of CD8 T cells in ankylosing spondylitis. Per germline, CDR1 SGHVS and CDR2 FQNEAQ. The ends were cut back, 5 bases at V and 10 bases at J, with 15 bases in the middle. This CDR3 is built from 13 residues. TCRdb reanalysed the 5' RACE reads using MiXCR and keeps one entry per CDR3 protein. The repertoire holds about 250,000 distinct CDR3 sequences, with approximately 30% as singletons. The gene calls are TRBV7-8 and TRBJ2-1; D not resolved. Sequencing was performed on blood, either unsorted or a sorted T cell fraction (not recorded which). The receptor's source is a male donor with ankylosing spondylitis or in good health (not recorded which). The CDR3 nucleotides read TGTGCCAGCAGCCCGGATATTAGGCCCGAGCAGTTCTTC. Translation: CASSPDIRPEQFF.